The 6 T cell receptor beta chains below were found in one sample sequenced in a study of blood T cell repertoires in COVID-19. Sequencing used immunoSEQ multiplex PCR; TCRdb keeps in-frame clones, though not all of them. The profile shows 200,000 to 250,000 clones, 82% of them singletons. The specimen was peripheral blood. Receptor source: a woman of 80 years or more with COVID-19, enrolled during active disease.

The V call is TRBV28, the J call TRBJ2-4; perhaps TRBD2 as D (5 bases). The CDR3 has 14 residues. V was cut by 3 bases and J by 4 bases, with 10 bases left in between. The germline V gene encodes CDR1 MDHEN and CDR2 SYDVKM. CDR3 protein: CASSFRDRKNIQYF. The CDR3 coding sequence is TGTGCCAGCAGTTTTCGGGATAGAAAAAACATTCAGTACTTC. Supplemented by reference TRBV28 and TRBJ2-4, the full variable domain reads DVKVTQSSRYLVKRTGEKVFLECVQDMDHENMFWYRQDPGLGLRLIYFSYDVKMKEKGDIPEGYSVSREKKERFSLILESASTNQTSMYLCASSFRDRKNIQYFGAGTRLSVL.

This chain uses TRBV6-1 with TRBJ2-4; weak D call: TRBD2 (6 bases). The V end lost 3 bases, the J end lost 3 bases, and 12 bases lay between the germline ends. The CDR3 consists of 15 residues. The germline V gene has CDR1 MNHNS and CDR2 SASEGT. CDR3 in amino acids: CASSERRGDKNIQYF. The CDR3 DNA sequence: TGTGCCAGCAGTGAGAGGAGGGGTGACAAAAACATTCAGTACTTC.

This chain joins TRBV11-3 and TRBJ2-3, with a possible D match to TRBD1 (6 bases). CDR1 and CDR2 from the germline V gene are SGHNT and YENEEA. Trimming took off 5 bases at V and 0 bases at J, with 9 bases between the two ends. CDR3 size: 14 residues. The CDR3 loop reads CASSPGASTDTQYF. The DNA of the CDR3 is TGTGCCAGCAGCCCAGGGGCTAGCACAGATACGCAGTATTTT. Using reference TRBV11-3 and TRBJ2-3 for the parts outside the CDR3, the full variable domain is EAGVVQSPRYKIIEKKQPVAFWCNPISGHNTLYWYLQNLGQGPELLIRYENEEAVDDSQLPKDRFSAERLKGVDSTLKIQPAELGDSAVYLCASSPGASTDTQYFGPGTRLTVL.

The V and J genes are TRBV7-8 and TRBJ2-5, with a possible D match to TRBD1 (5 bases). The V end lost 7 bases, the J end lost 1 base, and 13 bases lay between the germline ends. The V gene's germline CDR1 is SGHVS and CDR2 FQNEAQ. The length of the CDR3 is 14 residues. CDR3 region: CASNVRQFQETQYF. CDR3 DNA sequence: TGTGCCAGCAATGTTAGACAGTTCCAAGAGACCCAGTACTTC. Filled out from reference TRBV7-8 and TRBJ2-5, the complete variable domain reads GAGVSQSPRYKVAKRGQDVALRCDPISGHVSLFWYQQALGQGPEFLTYFQNEAQLDKSGLPSDRFFAERPEGSVSTLKIQRTQQEDSAVYLCASNVRQFQETQYFGPGTRLLVL.

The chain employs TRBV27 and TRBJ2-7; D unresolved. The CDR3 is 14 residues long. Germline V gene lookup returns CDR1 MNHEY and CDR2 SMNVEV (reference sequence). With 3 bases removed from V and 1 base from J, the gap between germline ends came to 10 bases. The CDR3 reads CASSFVAGSYEQYF. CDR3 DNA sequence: TGTGCCAGCAGTTTTGTTGCAGGATCCTACGAGCAGTACTTC.

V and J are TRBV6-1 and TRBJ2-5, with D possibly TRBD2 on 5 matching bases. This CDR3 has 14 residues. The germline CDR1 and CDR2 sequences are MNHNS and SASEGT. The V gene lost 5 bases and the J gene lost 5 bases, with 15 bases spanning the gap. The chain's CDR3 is CASSSHIGGETQYF. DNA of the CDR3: TGTGCCAGCAGTTCCCATATCGGCGGGGAGACCCAGTACTTC.